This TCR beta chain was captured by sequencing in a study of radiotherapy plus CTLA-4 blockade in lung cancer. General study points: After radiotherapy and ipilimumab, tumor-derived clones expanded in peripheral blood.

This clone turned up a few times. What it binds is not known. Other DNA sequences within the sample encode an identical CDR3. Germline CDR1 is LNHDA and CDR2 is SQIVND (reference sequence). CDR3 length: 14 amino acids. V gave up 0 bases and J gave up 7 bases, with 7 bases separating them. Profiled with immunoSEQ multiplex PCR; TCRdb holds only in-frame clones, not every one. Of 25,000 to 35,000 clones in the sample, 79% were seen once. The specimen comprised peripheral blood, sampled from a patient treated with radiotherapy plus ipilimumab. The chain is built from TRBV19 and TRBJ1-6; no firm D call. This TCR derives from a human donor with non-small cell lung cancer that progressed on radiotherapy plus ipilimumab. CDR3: CASSIDGGNSPLHF. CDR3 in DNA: TGTGCCAGTAGTATAGACGGCGGGAATTCACCCCTCCACTTT.